Sequencing of this TCR beta chain was carried out in a study of blood T cell repertoires in COVID-19. Across the whole study: Spain, Italy and the United States supplied samples that represented acute and convalescent COVID-19.

This CDR3 comprises 15 residues. The ends lost 0 bases at V and 4 bases at J; junction bases unmatched: 4. Germline CDR1 SGHVS, CDR2 FNYEAQ. Per the authors' pipeline: By means of reference gene primer amplification, nucleated cell counts were estimated. Profiling relied on immunoSEQ multiplex PCR, and the TCRdb table lists in-frame clones only, not all of them. That table is the source of V, J and clone size, and D and trimming were worked out from the DNA. Among over 100,000 clones listed, over 75% were seen once. The receptor was isolated from a woman between 50 and 59 years old with acute or convalescent COVID-19. This chain joins TRBV7-6 and TRBJ1-1; 8 nucleotides agree with TRBD1. The sequenced material came from peripheral blood. The CDR3 region is CASSLAQGARTEAFF. The CDR3 bases are TGTGCCAGCAGCTTAGCGCAGGGGGCGCGCACTGAAGCTTTCTTT.